What follows is one TCR beta chain and its context. The data stem from a study of technical replicates of blood from several donors. Using immunoSEQ multiplex PCR, the repertoire was profiled, and TCRdb retains in-frame clones only, with some absent. The sample yields around 93,000 clones, approximately 95% seen once. CDR1 and CDR2 (germline): GTSNPN, SVGIG (reference sequence). Trimming left V 0 bases short and J 0 bases short, with 8 bases between. The CDR3 length is 15 residues. V and J are TRBV30 and TRBJ2-2; maybe TRBD1 (6 bases). This sequence was found in a human donor in good health. Sequences were obtained from T cells isolated from PBMCs. CDR3 sequence: CAWSVPGANTGELFF. The CDR3 region has the DNA TGTGCCTGGAGTGTACCAGGGGCGAACACCGGGGAGCTGTTTTTT. Combining the CDR3 with reference TRBV30 and TRBJ2-2 gives the whole variable domain SQTIHQWPATLVQPVGSPLSLECTVEGTSNPNLYWYRQAAGRGLQLLFYSVGIGQISSEVPQNLSASRPQDRQFILSSKKLLLSDSGFYLCAWSVPGANTGELFFGEGSRLTVL.